Following are 30 T cell receptor beta chains from one sample sequenced in a study of blood T cell repertoires in COVID-19. Here immunoSEQ multiplex PCR was the method, and the copy in TCRdb shows in-frame clones only, minus some. The sample yields about 310,000 clones, roughly 90% seen once. The sequencing sample was made of peripheral blood. These receptors were obtained from a woman in her 30s with COVID-19, enrolled during active disease.

This clone came up a few times. The chain joins TRBV30 to TRBJ2-5; a possible D gene is TRBD1 (6 bases). CDR3 length: 14 amino acids. Germline-derived CDR1 and CDR2 are GTSNPN and SVGIG (reference sequence). Between the trimmed V and J ends, which lost 2 bases and 2 bases, there was a span of 12 bases. CDR3 in DNA: TGTGCCTGGAGTCTTTACAGGGTTCAAGAGACCCAGTACTTC. Translated, it gives CAWSLYRVQETQYF.

The rearrangement uses TRBV18 and TRBJ2-3; 10 bases are shared with TRBD2. Trimming at V came to 2 bases and at J to 1 base, leaving 0 bases not matched to a gene. The CDR3 consists of 15 residues. Germline loops: CDR1 KGHSH, CDR2 LQKENI. The CDR3 bases are TGTGCCAGCTCACCAAGCGGGAGGGGCACAGATACGCAGTATTTT. Translation gives CASSPSGRGTDTQYF.

In regard to this clone: Possible read error: a much larger clone is one base away. The V and J genes are TRBV7-9 and TRBJ1-1; maybe TRBD1 (6 bases). CDR1 and CDR2 (germline): SEHNR, FQNEAQ (reference sequence). The CDR3 is 13 residues long. The germline V and J ends were trimmed by 4 bases and 0 bases, with 6 bases remaining between them. CDR3 bases: TGTGCCAGCAGCTGGACAGTGAACACTGAAGCTTTCTTT. Amino acid sequence: CASSWTVNTEAFF.

The chain uses TRBV30 and TRBJ2-1, with D unclear. Trimming shortened V by 7 bases and J by 0 bases, and 10 bases separated the two germline ends. The CDR3 contains 13 residues. CDR1 is GTSNPN, CDR2 SVGIG, per germline (reference sequence). Written as DNA, the CDR3 is TGTGCCTCTAAACAGAGCTCCTACAATGAGCAGTTCTTC. Its protein product is CASKQSSYNEQFF.

The chain couples TRBV19 to TRBJ2-3; 8 bases are a match to TRBD2. Looked up from germline, CDR1 is LNHDA and CDR2 is SQIVND (reference sequence). The V gene end was trimmed by 6 bases and the J gene end by 2 bases; junction bases not matched to a gene: 4. The CDR3 is 14 residues long. The CDR3 nucleotides read TGTGCCAGTAGGAAGCGGGAGTTCACAGATACGCAGTATTTT. Translated: CASRKREFTDTQYF.

The CDR3: CASSPASNHYNEQFF. The CDR3 nucleotides are TGTGCCAGCAGCCCCGCTAGCAACCACTACAATGAGCAGTTCTTC. This chain joins TRBV5-4 and TRBJ2-1; D perhaps matches TRBD2 (5 bases). Per the germline V gene, CDR1 is SGHNT and CDR2 is YYREEE (reference sequence). Trimming shortened V by 4 bases and J by 3 bases, and 14 bases separated the two germline ends. This CDR3 region has 15 residues. The full variable domain, completed using reference TRBV5-4 and TRBJ2-1, is ETGVTQSPTHLIKTRGQQVTLRCSSQSGHNTVSWYQQALGQGPQFIFQYYREEENGRGNFPPRFSGLQFPNYSSELNVNALELDDSALYLCASSPASNHYNEQFFGPGTRLTVL.

The chain combines TRBV25-1 with TRBJ1-2; the match to TRBD1 covers 8 bases. Trimming cost V 3 bases and J 5 bases; bases outside gene matches: 5. Per the germline V gene, CDR1 is MGHDK and CDR2 is SYGVNS. The CDR3 covers 14 residues. The CDR3 region is CASSEAGGTYGYTF. Here the CDR3 DNA reads TGTGCCAGCAGTGAGGCAGGGGGCACTTATGGCTACACCTTC.

This chain links TRBV20-1 with TRBJ2-5, with D possibly being TRBD2 (5 bases). This CDR3 comprises 11 residues. The germline gives CDR1 DFQATT, CDR2 SNEGSKA (reference sequence). Trimming took 6 bases from V and 5 from J, leaving 10 bases between them. CDR3 bases: TGCAGTGCCCACCGAGGGGAGACCCAGTACTTC. This codes for CSAHRGETQYF.

The V gene is TRBV6-5, the J gene TRBJ2-2; 11 bases agree with TRBD1. The CDR3 consists of 13 residues. V gave up 3 bases and J gave up 14 bases; unmatched junction bases: 5. Germline CDR1 is MNHEY and CDR2 is SVGAGI. This CDR3 reads CASSYGGQGVLFF. CDR3 nucleotides: TGTGCCAGCAGTTATGGGGGACAGGGGGTCCTGTTTTTT.

V is TRBV5-4 and J is TRBJ2-5, with D possibly TRBD2 on 5 matching bases. V lost 6 bases to trimming and J lost 5 bases, with 14 bases between them. CDR3 size: 13 residues. The germline gives CDR1 SGHNT, CDR2 YYREEE (reference sequence). This CDR3 is CASKRSEVETQYF. The DNA for the CDR3 is TGTGCCAGCAAGCGGTCCGAGGTTGAGACCCAGTACTTC.

This clone was seen once. J is TRBJ1-1 and V is TRBV27; weak D call: TRBD1 (6 bases). The CDR3 consists of 15 residues. Trimming shortened V by 2 bases and J by 1 base, and 11 bases separated the two germline ends. Looked up from germline, CDR1 is MNHEY and CDR2 is SMNVEV (reference sequence). CDR3 coding DNA: TGTGCCAGCAGTTTAAAGGCCAGGGGGAACACTGAAGCTTTCTTT. This codes for CASSLKARGNTEAFF.

The rearrangement joins TRBV27 to TRBJ2-6, with D perhaps TRBD2 (6 bases). Looked up from germline, CDR1 is MNHEY and CDR2 is SMNVEV (reference sequence). V was clipped by 7 bases and J by 4 bases, with 20 bases between them. CDR3 length: 17 amino acids. The CDR3 sequence: CASTATSGDTGANVLTF. The CDR3 DNA follows: TGTGCCAGCACCGCCACGTCGGGGGATACAGGGGCCAACGTCCTGACTTTC. Full variable domain (remainder filled in from reference TRBV27 and TRBJ2-6): EAQVTQNPRYLITVTGKKLTVTCSQNMNHEYMSWYRQDPGLGLRQIYYSMNVEVTDKGDVPEGYKVSRKEKRNFPLILESPSPNQTSLYFCASTATSGDTGANVLTFGAGSRLTVL.

The chain recombines TRBV14 with TRBJ2-7, with 10 bases aligning to TRBD1. Germline V lookup: CDR1 SGHDN, CDR2 FVKESK. The CDR3 length is 18 residues. The V and J ends lost 0 bases and 3 bases, in that order; junction bases with no gene match: 11. The CDR3, as DNA: TGTGCCAGCAGCCAAGATTGGTACGGGACAGGGGCGATCTACGAGCAGTACTTC. Its translation is CASSQDWYGTGAIYEQYF.

This clone has a single count. The chain has TRBV11-2 and TRBJ2-2; D gene ambiguous. V lost 3 bases to trimming and J lost 0 bases, with 8 bases between them. The V gene's germline CDR1 is SGHAT and CDR2 FQNNGV. The CDR3 is 15 amino acids. CDR3 nucleotide sequence: TGTGCCAGCAGCTTGTTACCAGCGAACACCGGGGAGCTGTTTTTT. This gives the protein CASSLLPANTGELFF. Filled out from reference TRBV11-2 and TRBJ2-2, the complete variable domain reads EAGVAQSPRYKIIEKRQSVAFWCNPISGHATLYWYQQILGQGPKLLIQFQNNGVVDDSQLPKDRFSAERLKGVDSTLKIQPAKLEDSAVYLCASSLLPANTGELFFGEGSRLTVL.

J is TRBJ2-1 and V is TRBV3-1 (or the pseudogene TRBV3-2); 8 positions match TRBD2. The trim removed 1 base at V and 8 bases at J, leaving 10 bases unmatched. Germline V CDR1 and CDR2: LGHDT, YNNKEL (reference sequence). The CDR3 length is 16 residues. CDR3 in amino acids: CASSQGSGSGVYEQFF. DNA for the CDR3: TGTGCCAGCAGCCAAGGAAGCGGGAGCGGTGTGTATGAGCAGTTCTTC.

The rearrangement joins TRBV19 to TRBJ2-1, with D possibly matching TRBD2 (6 bases). CDR1 is LNHDA, CDR2 SQIVND, per germline (reference sequence). There are 17 residues in the CDR3. V was trimmed by 4 bases and J by 6 bases, leaving 22 bases between them. CDR3: CASSTRLVRGGSNEQFF. CDR3 sequence (DNA): TGTGCCAGTAGTACCCGACTAGTAAGGGGTGGGTCCAATGAGCAGTTCTTC.

The sample holds one count of this clone. The V and J genes are TRBV11-2 and TRBJ2-1, with 13 bases fitting TRBD2. Per germline, CDR1 SGHAT and CDR2 FQNNGV. Trimming cost V 1 base and J 9 bases; bases outside gene matches: 6. This CDR3 spans 16 amino acids. The CDR3 coding sequence is TGTGCCAGCAGCTTAGTTGGGACTAGCGGGATAAGTGAGCAGTTCTTC. Protein product: CASSLVGTSGISEQFF.

The chain combines TRBV7-6 with TRBJ1-1; a possible D gene is TRBD1 (5 bases). Germline V gene sequence: CDR1 SGHVS, CDR2 FNYEAQ. The CDR3 loop spans 15 amino acids. The germline V and J ends were trimmed by 0 bases and 1 base, with 9 bases remaining between them. This CDR3 reads CASSLAGGGNTEAFF. The DNA of the CDR3 is TGTGCCAGCAGCTTAGCTGGGGGAGGGAACACTGAAGCTTTCTTT.

The chain employs TRBV28 and TRBJ1-1; D call uncertain. V was cut by 7 bases and J by 0 bases, with 15 bases left in between. Germline CDR1 MDHEN, CDR2 SYDVKM. This CDR3 spans 15 amino acids. The CDR3 sequence: CASILSPTMNTEAFF. CDR3 coding DNA: TGTGCCAGCATCCTAAGTCCGACTATGAACACTGAAGCTTTCTTT.

The chain joins TRBV5-6 to TRBJ1-1, with D unclear. CDR3 length equals 13 residues. Germline-derived CDR1 and CDR2 are SGHDT and YYEEEE. Deletions cut 4 bases from V and 4 bases from J, with 11 bases between. Here the CDR3 reads CASSPVSGTEAFF. CDR3 nucleotides: TGTGCCAGCAGCCCGGTCAGCGGCACTGAAGCTTTCTTT.

This chain joins TRBV2 and TRBJ1-5; D is uncertain. This CDR3 region has 14 residues. Germline CDR1 reads SNHLY; CDR2 reads FYNNEI. Trimming cost V 6 bases and J 0 bases, with 9 bases left between them. CDR3 region: CASRELNSNQPQHF. CDR3 DNA: TGTGCCAGCAGAGAATTAAATAGCAATCAGCCCCAGCATTTT.

This clone appeared once. The chain joins TRBV2 to TRBJ1-1; 8 nucleotides line up with TRBD1. The CDR3 contains 14 residues. The V gene's germline CDR1 is SNHLY and CDR2 FYNNEI. V lost 6 bases and J lost 4; bases outside the gene matches: 7. CDR3 region: CASSVSTGATEAFF. The CDR3 DNA reads TGTGCCAGCAGCGTGTCGACAGGGGCCACTGAAGCTTTCTTT.

This chain connects TRBV7-9 to TRBJ2-7; TRBD1 might be the D (6 bases). The V gene lost 4 bases and the J gene lost 5 bases, with 9 bases spanning the gap. The germline V gene encodes CDR1 SEHNR and CDR2 FQNEAQ (reference sequence). The CDR3 is 12 residues long. CDR3 DNA: TGTGCCAGCAGCTCCAGGGGTAACGAGCAGTACTTC. This sequence encodes CASSSRGNEQYF. The whole variable domain, remainder taken from reference TRBV7-9 and TRBJ2-7, is DTGVSQNPRHKITKRGQNVTFRCDPISEHNRLYWYRQTLGQGPEFLTYFQNEAQLEKSRLLSDRFSAERPKGSFSTLEIQRTEQGDSAMYLCASSSRGNEQYFGPGTRLTVT.

The chain employs TRBV9 and TRBJ2-2; D not resolved. Looked up from germline, CDR1 is SGDLS and CDR2 is YYNGEE. V lost 4 bases and J lost 6, with 13 bases in between. CDR3 size: 14 residues. The CDR3 DNA reads TGTGCCAGCAGCCTTGTATCCGAGTCCGGGGAGCTGTTTTTT. Amino acid sequence: CASSLVSESGELFF.

V gene TRBV6-5 combines with J gene TRBJ2-7; 13 bases map to TRBD2. The germline V gene has CDR1 MNHEY and CDR2 SVGAGI. This CDR3 has 15 residues. J lost 2 bases, V lost 6 bases, and 4 bases had no gene match. CDR3: CASRSGLAGAYEQYF. CDR3 nucleotides: TGTGCCAGCAGGTCCGGACTAGCGGGGGCCTACGAGCAGTACTTC.

The CDR3 coding sequence is TGCGCCAGCAGCCAAGTCCGGGTTCCGAGCAATCAGCCCCAGCATTTT. Its translation is CASSQVRVPSNQPQHF. The chain is built from TRBV4-1 and TRBJ1-5; D remains unclear. Between the trimmed V and J ends, which lost 1 base and 1 base, there was a span of 11 bases. This CDR3 region has 16 residues. Germline V gene sequence: CDR1 MGHRA, CDR2 YSYEKL.

The CDR3 coding sequence is TGTGCCTGGAGGTCCACAGGACCCCTCTACGAGCAGTACTTC. As protein: CAWRSTGPLYEQYF. The chain recombines TRBV30 with TRBJ2-7; weak D call: TRBD1 (5 bases). The CDR3 is made up of 14 amino acids. Germline CDR1 GTSNPN, CDR2 SVGIG (reference sequence). Trimming stripped 3 bases from V and 3 bases from J, with 15 bases between.

The V call is TRBV3-1 (or the pseudogene TRBV3-2), the J call TRBJ1-2; the D gene is possibly TRBD1 (5 bases). The V end was cut by 4 bases, the J end by 4 bases, with 16 bases between. CDR3 length equals 15 residues. Germline-derived CDR1 and CDR2 are LGHDT and YNNKEL (reference sequence). The CDR3 loop reads CASSPRAGEAYGYTF. The CDR3 DNA is TGTGCCAGCAGCCCACGTGCGGGGGAGGCCTATGGCTACACCTTC.

This sequence joins TRBV12-3 or TRBV12-4 and TRBJ1-3, with unresolved D. V was cut by 6 bases and J by 0 bases, with 6 bases left in between. The CDR3 is 13 residues long. The CDR3 coding sequence is TGTGCCAGCAGACGGTCCTCTGGAAACACCATATATTTT. This gives the protein CASRRSSGNTIYF.

This clone was picked up a small number of times. V usage is TRBV2 and J usage is TRBJ1-1, with D uncertain. Trimming took 5 bases from V and 4 from J, leaving 17 bases between them. Per the germline V gene, CDR1 is SNHLY and CDR2 is FYNNEI. The CDR3 consists of 15 residues. The CDR3 region has the DNA TGTGCCAGCAGTACCTCCAGAGATGGGCGCACTGAAGCTTTCTTT. Its protein is CASSTSRDGRTEAFF. Complete variable domain (other parts from reference TRBV2 and TRBJ1-1): EPEVTQTPSHQVTQMGQEVILRCVPISNHLYFYWYRQILGQKVEFLVSFYNNEISEKSEIFDDQFSVERPDGSNFTLKIRSTKLEDSAMYFCASSTSRDGRTEAFFGQGTRLTVV.